Each of the 30 T cell receptor beta chains below was sequenced from the same sample in a study of blood T cell repertoires in COVID-19. Profiling relied on immunoSEQ multiplex PCR, and the TCRdb table lists in-frame clones only, not all of them. The table has 65,000 or so clones, around 87% seen once; the top ten hold 9.5% to 13%. Sample: peripheral blood. The receptors shown here come from a human donor with acute or convalescent COVID-19. The donor label of this sample is uncertain.

This chain uses TRBV6-5 with TRBJ1-1, with 7 bases fitting TRBD1. This CDR3 comprises 13 residues. Germline V gene sequence: CDR1 MNHEY, CDR2 SVGAGI. V trimming: 8 bases; J trimming: 5 bases; junction bases outside the gene matches: 8. The CDR3, as DNA: TGTGCCAGCGGGGGACAGCTCGAAACTGAAGCTTTCTTT. Translating gives CASGGQLETEAFF.

This clone was detected only a few times. The chain links TRBV2 to TRBJ2-7; D not resolved. The V end lost 1 base, the J end lost 4 bases, and 23 bases lay between the germline ends. The germline V gene has CDR1 SNHLY and CDR2 FYNNEI. There are 18 residues in the CDR3. The CDR3 nucleotides read TGTGCCAGCAGTGAAGGAGTACACAGAACTCCTTGGCTTTACGAGCAGTACGTC. Residues: CASSEGVHRTPWLYEQYV.

CDR3 region: CASSLVSRGVGYTF. The CDR3 region has the DNA TGTGCCAGCAGCTTGGTCAGCAGGGGGGTTGGCTACACCTTC. The chain is built from TRBV5-6 and TRBJ1-2; 7 bases are shared with TRBD1. V gave up 0 bases and J gave up 7 bases; unmatched junction bases: 6. The CDR3 contains 14 residues. Germline CDR1 SGHDT, CDR2 YYEEEE.

V is TRBV6-1 and J is TRBJ1-5, with TRBD1 matching 8 bases. The CDR3 spans 17 residues. The V segment lost 1 base and the J segment 0 bases; nucleotides outside the gene matches: 5. Per germline, CDR1 MNHNS and CDR2 SASEGT. The CDR3 DNA sequence: TGTGCCAGCAGTGAAGGACAGGGGTGGAATAGCAATCAGCCCCAGCATTTT. This encodes CASSEGQGWNSNQPQHF.

This chain joins TRBV2 and TRBJ2-5, with 10 bases matching TRBD2. Germline V gene data show CDR1 as SNHLY and CDR2 as FYNNEI. V was clipped by 7 bases and J by 5 bases; unmatched bases: 4. The CDR3 runs 13 residues. The CDR3 DNA reads TGTGCCAGCACCGGACTAGCGGAGGAGACCCAGTACTTC. It codes for CASTGLAEETQYF. Based on the CDR3 plus reference TRBV2 and TRBJ2-5, the full variable domain is EPEVTQTPSHQVTQMGQEVILRCVPISNHLYFYWYRQILGQKVEFLVSFYNNEISEKSEIFDDQFSVERPDGSNFTLKIRSTKLEDSAMYFCASTGLAEETQYFGPGTRLLVL.

This clone has only one observation. This chain uses TRBV6-5 with TRBJ1-1; possibly TRBD1 for D (5 bases). The V end lost 7 bases, the J end lost 5 bases, and 14 bases lay between the germline ends. The CDR3 has 13 amino acids. Germline loops: CDR1 MNHEY, CDR2 SVGAGI. This CDR3 reads CASTIGRGTEAFF. Here the CDR3 DNA reads TGTGCCAGCACTATCGGGCGGGGGACTGAAGCTTTCTTT.

This clone appeared once. The chain combines TRBV10-2 with TRBJ2-7; 7 nucleotides agree with TRBD2. The CDR3 is made up of 17 amino acids. CDR1 and CDR2 from the germline V gene are WSHSY and SAAADI. Germline trimming cut 2 bases from V and 1 base from J; bases unmatched to any gene: 11. CDR3 DNA: TGCGCCAGCAGTGAGCCCCTTGCGTCTAGCGGTTCCTACGAGCAGTACTTC. This codes for CASSEPLASSGSYEQYF.

This clone has only a few counts. The rearrangement links TRBV19 to TRBJ2-2; TRBD2 is a possible D gene (6 bases). Germline CDR1 is LNHDA and CDR2 is SQIVND (reference sequence). Deletions cut 3 bases from V and 4 bases from J, with 9 bases between. The CDR3 length is 14 residues. CDR3 region: CASSMEGFTGELFF. The CDR3 region has the DNA TGTGCCAGTAGTATGGAGGGGTTCACCGGGGAGCTGTTTTTT.

This chain connects TRBV5-1 to TRBJ2-3; maybe TRBD1 (6 bases). The CDR3 is 15 amino acids. Trimming stripped 2 bases from V and 5 bases from J, with 15 bases between. Germline V gene data show CDR1 as SGHRS and CDR2 as YFSETQ. CDR3 DNA sequence: TGCGCCAGCAGCTTATGGACAGCCATGGGAGATACGCAGTATTTT. It specifies CASSLWTAMGDTQYF.

This clone was observed a handful of times. The rearrangement uses TRBV29-1 and TRBJ2-1; 11 nucleotides align to TRBD2. This CDR3 has 11 residues. Germline CDR1 is SQVTM and CDR2 is ANQGSEA. V dropped 6 bases and J dropped 9; count of bases not matched to a gene: 1. CDR3 region: CSVTSGIEQFF. The CDR3 bases are TGCAGCGTGACTAGCGGGATTGAGCAGTTCTTC.

The chain employs TRBV14 and TRBJ1-3; a weak D match, TRBD1 (5 bases). V lost 4 bases and J 1 base, leaving 8 bases between the germline ends. This CDR3 has 14 amino acids. The germline CDR1 and CDR2 sequences are SGHDN and FVKESK. The DNA for the CDR3 is TGTGCCAGCAGCCGCAGGGAATCTGGAAACACCATATATTTT. Its protein is CASSRRESGNTIYF.

The rearrangement links TRBV6-6 to TRBJ1-2, with D possibly TRBD1 on 6 matching bases. Trimming removed 4 bases at V and 3 bases at J, with 12 bases between. The CDR3 spans 14 residues. CDR1 is MNHNY, CDR2 SVGAGI, per germline (reference sequence). CDR3: CASSSQGEDYGYTF. CDR3 coding DNA: TGTGCCAGCAGTTCACAGGGAGAGGACTATGGCTACACCTTC.

The chain is built from TRBV7-2 and TRBJ1-1, with 7 bases that match TRBD1. The V gene end was trimmed by 5 bases and the J gene end by 4 bases; junction bases not matched to a gene: 7. The CDR3 has 14 amino acids. The germline gives CDR1 SGHTA, CDR2 FQGNSA. DNA of the CDR3: TGTGCCAGCAGCGCAGCTGGACAGGTCACTGAAGCTTTCTTT. Translating gives CASSAAGQVTEAFF.

The chain joins TRBV11-2 to TRBJ2-7; a possible D gene is TRBD2 (5 bases). The V end was cut by 5 bases, the J end by 4 bases, with 24 bases between. The CDR3 is made up of 17 amino acids. CDR1 and CDR2 from the germline V gene are SGHAT and FQNNGV. CDR3 protein: CASSPRRGLRLGYEQYF. CDR3 sequence (DNA): TGTGCCAGCAGCCCCCGACGGGGTCTAAGGCTTGGTTACGAGCAGTACTTC.

The gene calls are TRBV2 and TRBJ1-5; D remains unclear. The CDR3 consists of 14 residues. Germline lookup yields CDR1 SNHLY and CDR2 FYNNEI. V was trimmed by 7 bases and J by 0 bases, leaving 10 bases between them. The CDR3, as DNA: TGTGCCAGCACCATGGAGGGTAGCAATCAGCCCCAGCATTTT. Protein sequence: CASTMEGSNQPQHF. Looking up the rest from reference TRBV2 and TRBJ1-5 gives the full variable domain: EPEVTQTPSHQVTQMGQEVILRCVPISNHLYFYWYRQILGQKVEFLVSFYNNEISEKSEIFDDQFSVERPDGSNFTLKIRSTKLEDSAMYFCASTMEGSNQPQHFGDGTRLSIL.

This rearrangement joins TRBV25-1 to TRBJ2-5; D is ambiguous. This CDR3 is built from 16 residues. Germline CDR1 is MGHDK and CDR2 is SYGVNS. V was pared by 1 base and J by 3 bases, with 15 bases between. The CDR3 loop is CASSESGQSLKETQYF. The CDR3 nucleotides read TGTGCCAGCAGTGAATCAGGTCAGAGCCTAAAAGAGACCCAGTACTTC.

This clone appeared a few times. The J gene is TRBJ2-7, the V gene TRBV2, with D uncertain. CDR1 is SNHLY, CDR2 FYNNEI, per germline. V was trimmed by 7 bases and J by 5 bases, leaving 18 bases between them. The CDR3 has 14 residues. The CDR3 reads CASTPGFLSDEQYF. As DNA, the CDR3 is TGTGCCAGCACCCCCGGGTTTCTATCCGACGAGCAGTACTTC. Full variable domain (rest looked up from reference TRBV2 and TRBJ2-7): EPEVTQTPSHQVTQMGQEVILRCVPISNHLYFYWYRQILGQKVEFLVSFYNNEISEKSEIFDDQFSVERPDGSNFTLKIRSTKLEDSAMYFCASTPGFLSDEQYFGPGTRLTVT.

This chain connects TRBV5-4 to TRBJ1-6; D is ambiguous. In germline, CDR1 is SGHNT, CDR2 YYREEE (reference sequence). Trimming removed 0 bases at V and 7 bases at J, with 5 bases between. The CDR3 is made up of 13 amino acids. The CDR3 reads CASSLDLNSPLHF. Here the CDR3 DNA reads TGTGCCAGCAGCTTGGATTTAAATTCACCCCTCCACTTT.

This sequence joins TRBV5-1 and TRBJ2-1, with 14 bases lining up with TRBD2. In germline, CDR1 is SGHRS, CDR2 YFSETQ. The CDR3 consists of 15 residues. Trimming at V came to 4 bases and at J to 7 bases, leaving 4 bases not matched to a gene. The CDR3 DNA is TGCGCCAGCAGCCCGACTAGCGGGGGGGCGAATGAGCAGTTCTTC. Translated: CASSPTSGGANEQFF.

This chain links TRBV19 with TRBJ2-3; D may be TRBD2 (6 bases). Trimming removed 6 bases at V and 2 bases at J, with 12 bases between. The CDR3 consists of 14 residues. CDR1 is LNHDA, CDR2 SQIVND, per germline (reference sequence). CDR3 amino acids: CASSRDSLTDTQYF. CDR3 nucleotide sequence: TGTGCCAGTAGCCGGGACTCCCTCACAGATACGCAGTATTTT.

In its sample, this clone was seen once. V usage is TRBV10-3 and J usage is TRBJ2-7; TRBD2 might be the D (6 bases). The V and J ends lost 10 bases and 1 base respectively, with 14 bases between them. Germline V gene lookup returns CDR1 ENHRY and CDR2 SYGVKD. The CDR3 consists of 13 residues. As DNA, the CDR3 is TGTGCCACCCTGGAGGCGGGATCCTACGAGCAGTACGTC. The encoded protein is CATLEAGSYEQYV.

V usage is TRBV10-3 and J usage is TRBJ2-1; 12 positions agree with TRBD1. Germline assignment: CDR1 ENHRY and CDR2 SYGVKD. Unmatched junction bases numbered 3, after V lost 7 bases and J lost 8 bases. The CDR3 totals 13 residues. CDR3 nucleotides: TGTGCCATCATGGGACAGGGGGCCCATGAGCAGTTCTTC. Translation gives CAIMGQGAHEQFF.

This sequence joins TRBV5-5 and TRBJ1-2; D is ambiguous. CDR3 length: 14 residues. The germline gives CDR1 SGHKS, CDR2 YYEKEE (reference sequence). V was clipped by 0 bases and J by 2 bases, with 8 bases between them. The CDR3 sequence is CASSLGQANYGYTF. The CDR3 bases are TGTGCCAGCAGCTTGGGGCAGGCGAACTATGGCTACACCTTC.

This chain links TRBV7-9 with TRBJ2-7; TRBD1 is a possible D gene (6 bases). The CDR3 extends over 17 amino acids. CDR1 and CDR2 from the germline V gene are SEHNR and FQNEAQ (reference sequence). CDR3 region: CASSPLTQGLFPYEQYV. CDR3 sequence (DNA): TGTGCCAGCAGCCCTCTCACACAGGGATTGTTTCCCTATGAGCAGTACGTC.

The chain uses TRBV29-1 and TRBJ1-1, with D maybe TRBD1 (6 bases). CDR1 and CDR2 from the germline V gene are SQVTM and ANQGSEA. Trimming shortened V by 2 bases and J by 6 bases, and 16 bases separated the two germline ends. CDR3 length: 14 amino acids. CDR3 sequence (DNA): TGCAGCGTTGAACCTGACAGGTCGTTCGCTGAAGCTTTCTTT. Translating gives CSVEPDRSFAEAFF.

The chain is built from TRBV5-5 and TRBJ2-7; 10 nucleotides line up with TRBD2. This CDR3 has 15 residues. J gave up 0 bases and V 2 bases, and 2 bases lay outside the gene matches. Germline V lookup: CDR1 SGHKS, CDR2 YYEKEE (reference sequence). In DNA form, the CDR3 reads TGTGCCAGCAGCTTTCTAGCGGGGGACTCCTACGAGCAGTACGTC. It translates to CASSFLAGDSYEQYV.

This chain connects TRBV6-5 to TRBJ2-2, with 9 bases identical to TRBD1. Germline CDR1 is MNHEY and CDR2 is SVGAGI. Trimming at V came to 6 bases and at J to 5 bases, leaving 7 bases not matched to a gene. CDR3 length: 15 amino acids. CDR3 nucleotides: TGTGCCAGCAGGTTACAGGGGGCAGGGACCGGGGAGCTGTTTTTT. Its translation is CASRLQGAGTGELFF.

This clone was recorded a few times. The V and J genes are TRBV19 and TRBJ2-3; D ambiguous. The CDR3 totals 14 residues. Trimming took 4 bases from V and 1 from J, leaving 9 bases between them. CDR1 LNHDA and CDR2 SQIVND come from the germline V gene (reference sequence). CDR3 coding DNA: TGTGCCAGTAGTACTCGACTGGGCACAGATACGCAGTATTTT. This gives the protein CASSTRLGTDTQYF.

The chain uses TRBV13 and TRBJ1-2; perhaps TRBD1 as D (5 bases). The length of the CDR3 is 13 residues. CDR1 PRHDT and CDR2 FYEKMQ come from the germline V gene (reference sequence). The V end lost 5 bases, the J end lost 7 bases, and 14 bases lay between the germline ends. CDR3 sequence (DNA): TGTGCCAGCAGCCCTCAGGGTTCTGGTGGCTACACCTTC. Protein: CASSPQGSGGYTF. Combining the CDR3 with reference TRBV13 and TRBJ1-2 gives the whole variable domain AAGVIQSPRHLIKEKRETATLKCYPIPRHDTVYWYQQGPGQDPQFLISFYEKMQSDKGSIPDRFSAQQFSDYHSELNMSSLELGDSALYFCASSPQGSGGYTFGSGTRLTVV.

V gene TRBV5-8 combines with J gene TRBJ2-6; weak D call: TRBD1 (5 bases). The germline gives CDR1 SGHTS, CDR2 YDEGEE. The CDR3 totals 15 residues. V lost 0 bases to trimming and J lost 9 bases, with 13 bases between them. CDR3 DNA sequence: TGTGCCAGCAGCTTGGCCTTGACAGCCTACAACGTCCTGACTTTC. Amino acids: CASSLALTAYNVLTF.